This record looks at one TCR beta chain sequence and its context. Its target is unknown. Clones were read by immunoSEQ multiplex PCR, and TCRdb kept only the in-frame ones, dropping some. Among nearly 25,000 clones listed, about three quarters were seen once. These data belong to a study of OX40 agonist ivuxolimab in advanced cancers. On the study more broadly: An agonistic human IgG2 monoclonal antibody against OX40 (CD134) was given. Among those treated, three patients had partial responses, one with hepatocellular carcinoma and two with cutaneous melanoma.

Findings and caveats of the study: Antigen targets of the expanded peripheral T cells went undetermined. The mean number of expanded clones was higher in CD8+ T cells than in CD4+.

The sequence was collected from an adult with an advanced solid tumor such as melanoma, head and neck, liver or kidney cancer. Here the sequenced sample was CD4+ or CD8+ T cells sorted from blood, taken in a trial of the OX40 agonist ivuxolimab.

DNA for the CDR3: TGTGCCATCAGGGGGGACAGGACCTCCTACAATGAGCAGTTCTTC. Its protein product is CAIRGDRTSYNEQFF. The chain couples TRBV10-3 to TRBJ2-1, with TRBD1 identical over 8 bases. In germline, CDR1 is ENHRY, CDR2 SYGVKD. The CDR3 covers 15 residues. V shed 6 bases, J shed 0 bases, and the junction held 4 bases outside the gene matches.